This passage covers 25 T cell receptor beta chains from one sample sequenced in a study of Graves' ophthalmopathy and Graves' hyperthyroidism. TCR beta CDR3 amplification used RNA transcripts. An initial RT-PCR round employing HTBI primers preceded a second-round multiplex PCR. TCRdb reanalysed the multiplex PCR reads using MiXCR and keeps one entry per CDR3 protein. The profile shows over a million distinct CDR3 sequences, roughly two fifths of them singletons. Sequenced sample: peripheral blood or thyroid tissue (not recorded which). These receptors came from an adult man with Graves' hyperthyroidism.

This chain links TRBV7-2 with TRBJ2-2; no firm D call. CDR1 and CDR2 (germline): SGHTA, FQGNSA. The CDR3 covers 13 residues. Trimming cost V 6 bases and J 8 bases, with 13 bases left between them. The CDR3 protein is CASSSHWPGELFF. CDR3 in DNA: TGTGCCAGCAGTTCCCATTGGCCTGGGGAGCTGTTTTTT.

This clonotype was counted at least ten times. The chain uses TRBV5-1 and TRBJ1-4, with unresolved D. CDR1 and CDR2 (germline): SGHRS, YFSETQ. V was clipped by 0 bases and J by 3 bases, with 9 bases between them. There are 15 residues in the CDR3. CDR3 coding DNA: TGCGCCAGCAGCTTGGGAGGATCGGCTAATGAAAAACTGTTTTTT. Amino acids: CASSLGGSANEKLFF. The full variable domain, in which reference TRBV5-1 and TRBJ1-4 provide the parts outside the CDR3, is KAGVTQTPRYLIKTRGQQVTLSCSPISGHRSVSWYQQTPGQGLQFLFEYFSETQRNKGNFPGRFSGRQFSNSRSEMNVSTLELGDSALYLCASSLGGSANEKLFFGSGTQLSVL.

The gene calls are TRBV11-2 and TRBJ1-4; D possibly corresponds to TRBD1 (5 bases). V was cut by 2 bases and J by 12 bases, with 13 bases left in between. The CDR3 contains 13 residues. The germline gives CDR1 SGHAT, CDR2 FQNNGV. In nucleotides, the CDR3 is TGTGCCAGCAGCTTAAGACCGGGGGTTGAACTGTTTTTT. This gives the protein CASSLRPGVELFF.

This chain joins TRBV7-2 and TRBJ2-5, with 8 bases identical to TRBD2. V lost 0 bases to trimming and J lost 6 bases; unmatched junction nucleotides: 9. The CDR3 totals 16 residues. The germline gives CDR1 SGHTA, CDR2 FQGNSA. CDR3 loop: CASSLAPRGGAQTQYF. CDR3 in DNA: TGTGCCAGCAGCTTAGCGCCCCGGGGGGGGGCCCAGACCCAGTACTTC. The full variable domain, rest sourced from reference TRBV7-2 and TRBJ2-5, is GAGVSQSPSNKVTEKGKDVELRCDPISGHTALYWYRQSLGQGLEFLIYFQGNSAPDKSGLPSDRFSAERTGGSVSTLTIQRTQQEDSAVYLCASSLAPRGGAQTQYFGPGTRLLVL.

Notes on this clonotype: This could be a read error, since a much larger clone is one nucleotide away. The chain has TRBV19 and TRBJ1-5; no reliable D call. Trimming cost V 4 bases and J 9 bases, with 13 bases left between them. CDR3 size: 13 residues. Germline CDR1 is LNHDA and CDR2 is SQIVND (reference sequence). CDR3 residues: CASSKGMDRPQHF. The CDR3 DNA reads TGTGCCAGTAGTAAGGGAATGGATCGGCCCCAGCATTTT.

The chain uses TRBV9 and TRBJ2-2, with 11 positions matching TRBD2. V gave up 7 bases and J gave up 0 bases; unmatched junction bases: 14. The CDR3 runs 19 residues. Per the germline V gene, CDR1 is SGDLS and CDR2 is YYNGEE. The CDR3 sequence is CASGRTSGGLFANTGELFF. DNA for the CDR3: TGTGCCAGCGGCCGAACTAGCGGGGGCCTGTTCGCGAACACCGGGGAGCTGTTTTTT.

The V and J genes are TRBV4-1 and TRBJ1-2; possibly TRBD1 for D (6 bases). The CDR3 extends over 18 amino acids. Trimming pared 0 bases from V and 2 bases from J, leaving 19 bases between. Germline V gene data show CDR1 as MGHRA and CDR2 as YSYEKL. The CDR3 protein is CASSQDGTRASANYGYTF. The CDR3 region has the DNA TGCGCCAGCAGCCAAGATGGGACAAGGGCTTCGGCAAACTATGGCTACACCTTC.

This sequence joins TRBV7-6 and TRBJ2-5; 11 nucleotides line up with TRBD2. The CDR3 is made up of 14 amino acids. Germline V lookup: CDR1 SGHVS, CDR2 FNYEAQ. The CDR3 DNA reads as TGTGCTACGTCCACTAGCGGGGGCCAAGAGACCCAGTACTTC. This encodes CATSTSGGQETQYF.

As for this clonotype: One junction end does not reproduce the germline sequence, and a read error may be involved. This chain links TRBV10-2 with TRBJ1-4; D ambiguous. This CDR3 is built from 15 residues. Germline V gene data show CDR1 as WSHSY and CDR2 as SAAADI. CDR3 amino acids: CASSAVGVTNEKLFF. CDR3 in DNA: TGTGCCAGCAGTGCTGTTGGAGTGACTAATGAAAAACTGTTTTTT.

The genes are TRBV3-1 and TRBJ1-5; D gene uncertain. V lost 3 bases, J lost 5 bases, and 11 bases lay in between. Germline loops: CDR1 LGHDT, CDR2 YNNKEL (reference sequence). The length of the CDR3 is 14 residues. CDR3: CASSHSLRDQPQHF. The CDR3 DNA is TGTGCCAGCAGCCATTCACTGCGAGATCAGCCCCAGCATTTT.

This clonotype was recorded only once. The rearrangement joins TRBV16 to TRBJ2-1, with 8 positions matching TRBD1. The CDR3 totals 14 residues. V dropped 2 bases and J dropped 10; count of bases not matched to a gene: 7. Germline V gene sequence: CDR1 KGHSY, CDR2 FQNENV. The CDR3: CASSQMTGVGEQFF. The CDR3 DNA is TGTGCCAGCAGCCAAATGACAGGGGTCGGGGAGCAGTTCTTC. Filled out from reference TRBV16 and TRBJ2-1, the complete variable domain reads GEEVAQTPKHLVRGEGQKAKLYCAPIKGHSYVFWYQQVLKNEFKFLISFQNENVFDETGMPKERFSAKCLPNSPCSLEIQATKLEDSAVYFCASSQMTGVGEQFFGPGTRLTVL.

This clonotype was seen many times. This chain links TRBV7-9 with TRBJ1-1; perhaps TRBD1 as D (5 bases). From germline, CDR1 is SEHNR and CDR2 FQNEAQ (reference sequence). V was shortened by 5 bases and J by 0 bases, with 10 bases between the two germline ends. This CDR3 comprises 14 residues. CDR3 in DNA: TGTGCCAGCAGCGTCGGGACCATGAACACTGAAGCTTTCTTT. Protein: CASSVGTMNTEAFF.

This clonotype occurred a few times. The chain combines TRBV7-9 with TRBJ1-1; D is perhaps TRBD1 (6 bases). V lost 4 bases to trimming and J lost 5 bases, with 17 bases between them. CDR3 length: 15 amino acids. CDR1 and CDR2 from the germline V gene are SEHNR and FQNEAQ (reference sequence). DNA for the CDR3: TGTGCCAGCAGCTCTAAAGGGGGAAGAGAGACTGAAGCTTTCTTT. Protein product: CASSSKGGRETEAFF.

The V call is TRBV7-6, the J call TRBJ2-7; 8 nucleotides align to TRBD1. This CDR3 has 14 amino acids. J lost 6 bases, V lost 5 bases, and 9 bases had no gene match. Germline CDR1 and CDR2: SGHVS and FNYEAQ. The CDR3 region is CASSEGRGRSEQYF. DNA for the CDR3: TGTGCCAGCAGCGAGGGCAGGGGGCGAAGCGAGCAGTACTTC.

There are many counts of this clonotype. This chain joins TRBV24-1 and TRBJ2-2; D remains ambiguous. The CDR3 consists of 13 residues. V lost 4 bases and J 6 bases, leaving 8 bases between the germline ends. The V gene's germline CDR1 is KGHDR and CDR2 SFDVKD. DNA for the CDR3: TGTGCCACCAGTGACAGGATCCCCGGGGAGCTGTTTTTT. It is translated as CATSDRIPGELFF.

The chain is built from TRBV28 and TRBJ1-6; D not resolved. The germline gives CDR1 MDHEN, CDR2 SYDVKM. This CDR3 contains 14 residues. V gave up 4 bases and J gave up 10 bases, with 14 bases separating them. Here the CDR3 DNA reads TGTGCCAGCAGTTCCCCGATAGGCTACTCACCCCTCCACTTT. Protein sequence: CASSSPIGYSPLHF.

This clonotype has at least ten counts. The CDR3 sequence is CATFRGTGELFF. CDR3 bases: TGTGCCACCTTCAGGGGGACCGGGGAGCTGTTTTTT. V usage is TRBV2 and J usage is TRBJ2-2; TRBD1 aligns across 7 bases. Germline V gene lookup returns CDR1 SNHLY and CDR2 FYNNEI. V lost 10 bases, J lost 5 bases, and 4 bases stayed unmatched. This CDR3 region has 12 residues.

Points on this clonotype: A much larger clone sits a single nucleotide away, making a read error possible. The chain is built from TRBV7-2 and TRBJ2-5; 11 bases map to TRBD2. The CDR3 consists of 19 residues. From germline, CDR1 is SGHTA and CDR2 FQGNSA. The V segment lost 5 bases and the J segment 5 bases; nucleotides outside the gene matches: 19. CDR3 amino acids: CASSPDPPSLAGGRETQYF. CDR3 nucleotides: TGTGCCAGCAGCCCCGACCCCCCCTCTTTAGCGGGAGGGAGGGAGACCCAGTACTTC.

This clonotype was recorded a few times. This chain connects TRBV4-1 to TRBJ1-1; a weak D match, TRBD1 (6 bases). Trimming removed 0 bases from V and 5 bases from J, with 22 bases in between. Germline V gene sequence: CDR1 MGHRA, CDR2 YSYEKL. The length of the CDR3 is 18 residues. The CDR3 nucleotides are TGCGCCAGCAGCCAAGAGGGGAGGGGTCGGGGGGCGAGTACTGAAGCTTTCTTT. This codes for CASSQEGRGRGASTEAFF.

This clonotype was seen more than once but under ten times. The J gene is TRBJ2-5, the V gene TRBV30; 9 bases agree with TRBD2. Losses at the gene ends were 2 bases for V and 6 bases for J; bases not matched to a gene: 4. The V gene's germline CDR1 is GTSNPN and CDR2 SVGIG (reference sequence). The CDR3 spans 13 residues. In DNA, the CDR3 is TGTGCCTGGAGTCTAGCGGGGTCACAGACCCAGTACTTC. Translated: CAWSLAGSQTQYF. Full variable domain (remainder filled in from reference TRBV30 and TRBJ2-5): SQTIHQWPATLVQPVGSPLSLECTVEGTSNPNLYWYRQAAGRGLQLLFYSVGIGQISSEVPQNLSASRPQDRQFILSSKKLLLSDSGFYLCAWSLAGSQTQYFGPGTRLLVL.

CDR3 sequence reads: CATSRVGDADTQYF. CDR3 nucleotides: TGTGCCACCAGCAGAGTTGGGGACGCAGATACGCAGTATTTT. V and J are TRBV15 and TRBJ2-3; perhaps D is TRBD1 or TRBD2 (5 bases each). This CDR3 contains 14 residues. Deletions cut 1 base from V and 4 bases from J, with 9 bases between. Germline CDR1 and CDR2: LNHNV and YYDKDF (reference sequence).

This clonotype was observed a handful of times. The chain links TRBV7-2 to TRBJ2-7; 7 bases map to TRBD2. Trimming at V came to 2 bases and at J to 1 base, leaving 5 bases not matched to a gene. The CDR3 runs 15 residues. CDR1 is SGHTA and CDR2 is FQGNSA in the germline V gene. In DNA, the CDR3 is TGTGCCAGCAGCTTATCTCCGGGAGGATCCTACGAGCAGTACTTC. As protein: CASSLSPGGSYEQYF.

This clonotype was seen many times. The chain couples TRBV10-3 to TRBJ1-3; possibly TRBD1 for D (6 bases). CDR3 length: 15 residues. V was clipped by 4 bases and J by 1 base, with 11 bases between them. CDR1 and CDR2 from the germline V gene are ENHRY and SYGVKD. The CDR3 region is CAISGGLLSGNTIYF. The CDR3 DNA sequence: TGTGCCATCAGTGGGGGGCTACTTTCTGGAAACACCATATATTTT.

The table lists this clonotype with a few counts. V usage is TRBV7-9 and J usage is TRBJ1-1; D is possibly TRBD1 (6 bases). The ends were cut back, 5 bases at V and 11 bases at J, with 18 bases in the middle. Germline V gene sequence: CDR1 SEHNR, CDR2 FQNEAQ (reference sequence). CDR3 size: 13 residues. The DNA for the CDR3 is TGTGCCAGCAGCCTCGACAGGCGGTTAGGGGCTTTCTTT. As protein: CASSLDRRLGAFF.

With respect to this clonotype: Relative to the germline gene, one junction end is altered; a read error may explain this. The chain uses TRBV7-9 and TRBJ1-4; the D is unclear. The CDR3 contains 15 residues. CDR1 is SEHNR and CDR2 is FQNEAQ in the germline V gene (reference sequence). CDR3 nucleotides: TGCGCCAGCAGCCTTTCCCGCCAGGCTAATGAAAAACTGTTTTTT. Translation gives CASSLSRQANEKLFF.